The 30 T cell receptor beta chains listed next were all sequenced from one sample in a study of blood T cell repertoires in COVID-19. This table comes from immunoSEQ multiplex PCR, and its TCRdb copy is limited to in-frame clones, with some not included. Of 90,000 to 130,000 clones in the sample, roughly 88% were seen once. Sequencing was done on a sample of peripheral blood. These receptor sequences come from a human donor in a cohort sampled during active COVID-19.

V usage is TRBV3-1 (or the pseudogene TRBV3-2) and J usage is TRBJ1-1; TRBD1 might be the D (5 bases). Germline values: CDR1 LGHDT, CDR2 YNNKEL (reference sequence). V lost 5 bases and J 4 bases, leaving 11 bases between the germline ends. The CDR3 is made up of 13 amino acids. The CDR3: CASSVQGGTEAFF. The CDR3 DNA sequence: TGTGCCAGCAGCGTCCAGGGCGGCACTGAAGCTTTCTTT.

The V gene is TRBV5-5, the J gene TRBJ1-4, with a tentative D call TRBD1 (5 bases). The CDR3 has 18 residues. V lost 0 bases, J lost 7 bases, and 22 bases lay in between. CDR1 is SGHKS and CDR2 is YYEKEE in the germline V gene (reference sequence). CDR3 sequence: CASSLGGGAAARGEKLFF. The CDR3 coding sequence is TGTGCCAGCAGCTTGGGCGGCGGGGCCGCGGCGAGGGGTGAAAAACTGTTTTTT. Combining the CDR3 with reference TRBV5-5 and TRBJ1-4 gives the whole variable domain DAGVTQSPTHLIKTRGQQVTLRCSPISGHKSVSWYQQVLGQGPQFIFQYYEKEERGRGNFPDRFSARQFPNYSSELNVNALLLGDSALYLCASSLGGGAAARGEKLFFGSGTQLSVL.

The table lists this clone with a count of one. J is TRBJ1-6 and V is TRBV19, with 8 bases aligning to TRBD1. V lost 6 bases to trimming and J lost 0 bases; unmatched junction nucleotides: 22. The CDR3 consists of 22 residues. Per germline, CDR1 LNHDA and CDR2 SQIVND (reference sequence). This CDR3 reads CASSPGDRIENIGSSYNSPLHF. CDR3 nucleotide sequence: TGTGCCAGTAGCCCGGGGGACAGGATCGAAAATATAGGGAGCTCCTATAATTCACCCCTCCACTTT.

In DNA form, the CDR3 reads TGCGCCAGCAGCTTGACAGGGTCGATGGGCTACAATGAGCAGTTCTTC. Its translation is CASSLTGSMGYNEQFF. The chain couples TRBV5-1 to TRBJ2-1, with D tentatively TRBD1 (6 bases). V was trimmed by 1 base and J by 3 bases, leaving 14 bases between them. Germline V gives CDR1 SGHRS, CDR2 YFSETQ. This CDR3 is built from 16 residues.

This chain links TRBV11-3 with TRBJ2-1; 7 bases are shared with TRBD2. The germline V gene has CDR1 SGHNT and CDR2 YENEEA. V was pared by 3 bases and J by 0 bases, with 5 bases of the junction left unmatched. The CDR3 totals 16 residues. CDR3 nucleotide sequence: TGTGCCAGCAGCTTGGGGGGGATCATCTCCTACAATGAGCAGTTCTTC. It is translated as CASSLGGIISYNEQFF.

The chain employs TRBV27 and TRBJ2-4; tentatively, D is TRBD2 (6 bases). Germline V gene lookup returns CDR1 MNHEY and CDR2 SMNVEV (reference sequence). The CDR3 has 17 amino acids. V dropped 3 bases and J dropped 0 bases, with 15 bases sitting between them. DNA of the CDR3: TGTGCCAGCAGTTTCACGGAGGGCAGGGAAGCCAAAAACATTCAGTACTTC. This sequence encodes CASSFTEGREAKNIQYF.

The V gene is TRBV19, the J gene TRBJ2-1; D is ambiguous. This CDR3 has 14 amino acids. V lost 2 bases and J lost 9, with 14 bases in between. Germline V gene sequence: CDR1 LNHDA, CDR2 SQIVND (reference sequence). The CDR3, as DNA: TGTGCCAGTAGTATATTCGACTTACATGTTGAGCAGTTCTTC. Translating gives CASSIFDLHVEQFF.

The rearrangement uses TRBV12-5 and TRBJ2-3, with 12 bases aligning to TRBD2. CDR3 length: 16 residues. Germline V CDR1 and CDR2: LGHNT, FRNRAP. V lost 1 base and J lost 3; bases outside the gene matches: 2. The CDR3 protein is CASGLGLAGATDTQYF. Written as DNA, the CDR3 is TGTGCTAGTGGTTTGGGACTAGCGGGAGCGACAGATACGCAGTATTTT.

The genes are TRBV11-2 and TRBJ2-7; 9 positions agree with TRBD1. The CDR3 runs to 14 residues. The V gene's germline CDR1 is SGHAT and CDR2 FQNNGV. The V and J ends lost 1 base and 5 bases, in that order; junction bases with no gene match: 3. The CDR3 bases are TGTGCCAGCAGCTTAGTGGGGACAGGGAACGAGCAGTACTTC. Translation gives CASSLVGTGNEQYF. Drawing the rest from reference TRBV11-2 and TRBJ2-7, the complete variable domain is EAGVAQSPRYKIIEKRQSVAFWCNPISGHATLYWYQQILGQGPKLLIQFQNNGVVDDSQLPKDRFSAERLKGVDSTLKIQPAKLEDSAVYLCASSLVGTGNEQYFGPGTRLTVT.

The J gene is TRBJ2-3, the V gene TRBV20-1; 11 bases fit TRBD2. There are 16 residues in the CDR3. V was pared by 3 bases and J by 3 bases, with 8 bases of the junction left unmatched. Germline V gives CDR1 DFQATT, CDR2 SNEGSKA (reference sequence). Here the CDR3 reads CSASNAASGRTDTQYF. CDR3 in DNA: TGCAGTGCTAGTAACGCAGCTAGCGGGAGGACAGATACGCAGTATTTT.

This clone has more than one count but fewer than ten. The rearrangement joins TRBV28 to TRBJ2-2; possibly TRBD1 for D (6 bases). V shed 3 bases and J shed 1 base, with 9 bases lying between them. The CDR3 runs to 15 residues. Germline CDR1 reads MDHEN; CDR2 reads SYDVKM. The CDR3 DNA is TGTGCCAGCAGTTTGGGGGCAGAGAACACCGGGGAGCTGTTTTTT. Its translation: CASSLGAENTGELFF.

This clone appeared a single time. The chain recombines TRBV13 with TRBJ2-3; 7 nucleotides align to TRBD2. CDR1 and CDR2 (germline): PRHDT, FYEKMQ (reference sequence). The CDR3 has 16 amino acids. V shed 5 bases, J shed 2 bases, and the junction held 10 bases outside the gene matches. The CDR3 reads CASSLREDDPTDTQYF. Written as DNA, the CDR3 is TGTGCCAGCAGCCTCCGGGAGGACGACCCCACAGATACGCAGTATTTT.

The CDR3 reads CASSGQGRDYGYTF. The DNA for the CDR3 is TGTGCCAGCAGCGGTCAGGGGAGGGACTATGGCTACACCTTC. This sequence joins TRBV11-2 and TRBJ1-2; a weak D match, TRBD1 (6 bases). The V end lost 5 bases, the J end lost 3 bases, and 13 bases lay between the germline ends. Germline V gives CDR1 SGHAT, CDR2 FQNNGV. The CDR3 has 14 amino acids.

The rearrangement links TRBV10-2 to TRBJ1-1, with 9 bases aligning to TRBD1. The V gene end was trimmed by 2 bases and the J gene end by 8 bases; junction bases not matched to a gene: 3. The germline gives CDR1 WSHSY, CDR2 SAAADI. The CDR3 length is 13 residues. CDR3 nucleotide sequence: TGCGCCAGCAGTGAGGTACAGGGGGCGGAAGCTTTCTTT. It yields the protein CASSEVQGAEAFF.

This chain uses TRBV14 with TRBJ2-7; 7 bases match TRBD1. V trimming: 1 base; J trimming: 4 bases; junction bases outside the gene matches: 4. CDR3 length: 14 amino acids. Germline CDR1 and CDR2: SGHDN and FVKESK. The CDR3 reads CASSQANRGYEQYF. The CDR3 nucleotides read TGTGCCAGCAGCCAAGCCAACAGGGGTTACGAGCAGTACTTC.

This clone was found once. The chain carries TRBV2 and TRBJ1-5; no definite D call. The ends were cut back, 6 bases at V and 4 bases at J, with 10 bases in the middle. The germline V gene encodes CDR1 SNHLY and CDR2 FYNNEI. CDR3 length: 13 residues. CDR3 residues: CASSGDLNQPQHF. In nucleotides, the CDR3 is TGTGCCAGCAGCGGGGATCTAAATCAGCCCCAGCATTTT.

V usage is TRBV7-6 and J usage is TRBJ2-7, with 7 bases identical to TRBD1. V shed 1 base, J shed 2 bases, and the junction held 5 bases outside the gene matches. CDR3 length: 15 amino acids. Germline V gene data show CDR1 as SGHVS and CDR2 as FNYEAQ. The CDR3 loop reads CASSLGVGTAYEQYF. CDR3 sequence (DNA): TGTGCCAGCAGCTTAGGGGTTGGGACAGCCTACGAGCAGTACTTC.

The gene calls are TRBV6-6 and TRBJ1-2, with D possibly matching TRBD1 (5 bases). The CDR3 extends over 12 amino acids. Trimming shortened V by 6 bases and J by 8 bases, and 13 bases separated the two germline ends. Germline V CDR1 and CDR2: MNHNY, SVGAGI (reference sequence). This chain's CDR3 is CASSLVREGYTF. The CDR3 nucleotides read TGTGCCAGCAGCCTGGTCAGGGAAGGCTACACCTTC.

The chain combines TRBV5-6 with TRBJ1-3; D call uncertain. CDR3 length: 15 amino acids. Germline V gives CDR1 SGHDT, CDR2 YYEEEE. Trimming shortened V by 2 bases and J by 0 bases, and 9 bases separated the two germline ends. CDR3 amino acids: CASSFDSSSGNTIYF. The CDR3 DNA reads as TGTGCCAGCAGCTTCGACTCGAGCTCTGGAAACACCATATATTTT.

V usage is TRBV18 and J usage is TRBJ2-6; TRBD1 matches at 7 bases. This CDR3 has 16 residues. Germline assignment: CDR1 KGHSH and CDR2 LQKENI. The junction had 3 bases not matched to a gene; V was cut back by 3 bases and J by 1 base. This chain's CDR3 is CASSPNRGSGANVLTF. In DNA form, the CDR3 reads TGTGCCAGCTCACCTAACAGGGGATCTGGGGCCAACGTCCTGACTTTC.

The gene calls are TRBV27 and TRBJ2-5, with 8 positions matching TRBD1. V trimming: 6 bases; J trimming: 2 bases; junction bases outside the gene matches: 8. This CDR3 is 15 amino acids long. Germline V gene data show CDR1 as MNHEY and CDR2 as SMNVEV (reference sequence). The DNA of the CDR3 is TGTGCCAGCAGACCGGACAGGGCCACTCAAGAGACCCAGTACTTC. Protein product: CASRPDRATQETQYF.

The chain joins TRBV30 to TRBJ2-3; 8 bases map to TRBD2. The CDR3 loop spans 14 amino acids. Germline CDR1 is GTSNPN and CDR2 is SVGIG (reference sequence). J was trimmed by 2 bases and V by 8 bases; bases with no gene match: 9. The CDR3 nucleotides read TGTGCCCGGGCGCCGGGAGGGCCCACAGATACGCAGTATTTT. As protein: CARAPGGPTDTQYF.

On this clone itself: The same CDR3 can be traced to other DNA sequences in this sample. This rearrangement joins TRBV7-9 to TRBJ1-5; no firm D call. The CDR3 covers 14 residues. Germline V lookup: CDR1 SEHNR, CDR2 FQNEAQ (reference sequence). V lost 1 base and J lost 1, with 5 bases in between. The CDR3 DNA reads TGTGCCAGCAGCTTAGGGCAGAGCAATCAGCCCCAGCATTTT. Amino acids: CASSLGQSNQPQHF.

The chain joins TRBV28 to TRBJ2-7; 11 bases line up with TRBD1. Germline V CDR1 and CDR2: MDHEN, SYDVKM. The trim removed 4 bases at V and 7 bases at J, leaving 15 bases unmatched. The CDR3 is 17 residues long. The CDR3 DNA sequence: TGTGCCAGCAGTTCCCCGGCAGCTGGACAGGGGGCGCGGGAGCAGTACTTC. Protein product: CASSSPAAGQGAREQYF.

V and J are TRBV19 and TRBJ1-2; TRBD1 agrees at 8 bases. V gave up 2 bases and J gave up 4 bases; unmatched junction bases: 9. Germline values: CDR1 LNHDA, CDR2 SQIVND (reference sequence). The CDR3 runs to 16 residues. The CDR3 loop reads CASSINPTGDIYGYTF. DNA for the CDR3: TGTGCCAGTAGTATAAACCCGACAGGGGATATCTATGGCTACACCTTC. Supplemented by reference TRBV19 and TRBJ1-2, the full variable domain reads DGGITQSPKYLFRKEGQNVTLSCEQNLNHDAMYWYRQDPGQGLRLIYYSQIVNDFQKGDIAEGYSVSREKKESFPLTVTSAQKNPTAFYLCASSINPTGDIYGYTFGSGTRLTVV.

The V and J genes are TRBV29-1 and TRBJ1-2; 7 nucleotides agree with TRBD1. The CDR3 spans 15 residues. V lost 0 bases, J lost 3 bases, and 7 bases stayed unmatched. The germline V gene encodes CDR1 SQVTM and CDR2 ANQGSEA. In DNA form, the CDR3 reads TGCAGCGTTGAAGATCCGGACGACAGGGACTATGGCTACACCTTC. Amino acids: CSVEDPDDRDYGYTF.

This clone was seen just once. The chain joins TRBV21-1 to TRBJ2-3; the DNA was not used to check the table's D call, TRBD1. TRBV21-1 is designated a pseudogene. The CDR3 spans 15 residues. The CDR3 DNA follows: TGTGCCAGCAGCAAAGGGGGGCAGCTCACAGATACGCAGTATTTT. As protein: CASSKGGQLTDTQYF.

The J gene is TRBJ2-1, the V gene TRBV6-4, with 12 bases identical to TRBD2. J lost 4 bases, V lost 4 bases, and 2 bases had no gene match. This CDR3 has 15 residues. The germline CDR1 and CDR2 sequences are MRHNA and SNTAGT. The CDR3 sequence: CASSALAGGYNEQFF. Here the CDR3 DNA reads TGTGCCAGCAGTGCCCTAGCGGGAGGGTACAATGAGCAGTTCTTC.

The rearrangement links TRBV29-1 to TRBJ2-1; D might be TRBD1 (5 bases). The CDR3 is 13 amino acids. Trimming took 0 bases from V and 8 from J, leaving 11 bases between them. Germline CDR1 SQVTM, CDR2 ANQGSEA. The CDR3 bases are TGCAGCGTTGAAGATGGAACCAGGGATGAGCAGTTCTTC. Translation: CSVEDGTRDEQFF.

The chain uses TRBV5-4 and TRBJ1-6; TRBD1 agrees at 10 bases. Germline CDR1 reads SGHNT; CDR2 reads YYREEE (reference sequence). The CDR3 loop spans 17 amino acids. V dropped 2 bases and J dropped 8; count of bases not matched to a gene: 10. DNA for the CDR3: TGTGCCAGCAGCTTCGGCGCTCCGGGACAGGGGTATTCACCCCTCCACTTT. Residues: CASSFGAPGQGYSPLHF. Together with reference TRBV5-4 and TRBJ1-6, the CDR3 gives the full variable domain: ETGVTQSPTHLIKTRGQQVTLRCSSQSGHNTVSWYQQALGQGPQFIFQYYREEENGRGNFPPRFSGLQFPNYSSELNVNALELDDSALYLCASSFGAPGQGYSPLHFGNGTRLTVT.